Following are 10 T cell receptor beta chains from one sample sequenced in a study of molecular identifiers for immune sequencing clone quantification. TCRdb re-called the PCR reads through MiXCR, storing one row per CDR3 protein. Among 7,500 to 9,500 distinct CDR3 sequences listed, around 15% were seen once. Sequencing was performed on naive CD8+ T cells from blood, with Jurkat cell RNA spiked in. Noted subset: FACS-sorted CD8+CD4-CCR7+CD45RA+ naive T cells. Receptor source: a human donor in good health. Some libraries in this study had Jurkat cell RNA spiked in.

By sample share, this clonotype is medium-sized. The V gene is TRBV27, the J gene TRBJ1-3; D gene ambiguous. V shed 6 bases and J shed 0 bases, with 12 bases lying between them. CDR1 and CDR2 (germline): MNHEY, SMNVEV (reference sequence). The CDR3 extends over 15 amino acids. CDR3 in amino acids: CASSPEVGSGNTIYF. The CDR3 DNA reads as TGTGCCAGCAGCCCCGAGGTGGGCTCTGGAAACACCATATATTTT.

This clonotype has a count of ten or more. The chain links TRBV12-3 or TRBV12-4 to TRBJ1-2; D may be TRBD1 (6 bases). The germline V and J ends were trimmed by 5 bases and 6 bases, with 22 bases remaining between them. CDR3 size: 16 residues. CDR3 sequence reads: CASSPQGSWTADGYTF. The CDR3, as DNA: TGTGCCAGCAGTCCCCAGGGGAGCTGGACGGCAGATGGCTACACCTTC.

At least ten counts were recorded for this clonotype. The rearrangement uses TRBV29-1 and TRBJ2-7; a weak D match, TRBD2 (6 bases). V was pared by 1 base and J by 2 bases, with 21 bases between. Germline CDR1 is SQVTM and CDR2 is ANQGSEA. The CDR3 covers 17 residues. The CDR3 coding sequence is TGCAGCGTTGAAGGGGGCCCAGGAGGGGTGGACCCCTACGAGCAGTACTTC. Amino acid sequence: CSVEGGPGGVDPYEQYF.

This clonotype was recorded at least ten times. J is TRBJ2-2 and V is TRBV4-3; perhaps TRBD2 as D (5 bases). V was pared by 0 bases and J by 1 base, with 12 bases between. Germline loops: CDR1 LGHNA, CDR2 YSLEER. The CDR3 extends over 17 amino acids. CDR3 sequence reads: CASSQDLPSQNTGELFF. Here the CDR3 DNA reads TGCGCCAGCAGCCAAGATCTACCTAGCCAGAACACCGGGGAGCTGTTTTTT.

About this clonotype: Here the CDR3 omits its conserved ending phenylalanine or tryptophan, so a read error is the likely source. CDR3 DNA sequence: TGTGCCAGCGGGTCCACTACAGGGATTTCCCTCGAGCAGTACCTC. Amino acids: CASGSTTGISLEQYL. V is TRBV7-9 and J is TRBJ2-7, with D possibly being TRBD1 (6 bases). The CDR3 has 15 amino acids. Trimming cost V 8 bases and J 6 bases, with 23 bases left between them. Per the germline V gene, CDR1 is SEHNR and CDR2 is FQNEAQ (reference sequence).

This clonotype was detected ten times or more. This rearrangement joins TRBV27 to TRBJ2-1, with D uncertain. V lost 5 bases and J 0 bases, leaving 8 bases between the germline ends. The CDR3 covers 14 residues. Germline values: CDR1 MNHEY, CDR2 SMNVEV (reference sequence). The CDR3 DNA reads as TGTGCCAGCAGTCCCTTGAACTCCTACAATGAGCAGTTCTTC. It encodes CASSPLNSYNEQFF.

There are a few counts of this clonotype. Just one base apart from a much larger clone, this may be a read error. The rearrangement uses TRBV6-6 and TRBJ2-3; D perhaps matches TRBD1 (6 bases). Per the germline V gene, CDR1 is MNHNY and CDR2 is SVGAGI (reference sequence). The CDR3 spans 16 residues. Trimming took off 6 bases at V and 0 bases at J, with 16 bases between the two ends. CDR3 coding DNA: TGTGCCAGCAGCCCCAGGGGTGGCGGGAGCACAGATACGCAGTATTTT. Its protein product is CASSPRGGGSTDTQYF.

This clonotype was seen at least ten times. This chain connects TRBV7-2 to TRBJ2-1; D may be TRBD2 (6 bases). Trimming took 2 bases from V and 4 from J, leaving 21 bases between them. From germline, CDR1 is SGHTA and CDR2 FQGNSA. The CDR3 spans 18 residues. CDR3 coding DNA: TGTGCCAGCAGCTTATCGGGACTGTCAGCGGTTCCTTACAATGAGCAGTTCTTC. It yields the protein CASSLSGLSAVPYNEQFF. Complete variable domain (other parts from reference TRBV7-2 and TRBJ2-1): GAGVSQSPSNKVTEKGKDVELRCDPISGHTALYWYRQSLGQGLEFLIYFQGNSAPDKSGLPSDRFSAERTGGSVSTLTIQRTQQEDSAVYLCASSLSGLSAVPYNEQFFGPGTRLTVL.

Turning to this clonotype: A much more abundant neighbour one base away suggests this may be a read error. This chain connects TRBV5-6 to TRBJ2-7, with D possibly matching TRBD2 (5 bases). The germline V gene has CDR1 SGHDT and CDR2 YYEEEE. The CDR3 consists of 17 residues. V lost 4 bases and J 2 bases, leaving 22 bases between the germline ends. CDR3 sequence (DNA): TGTGCCAGCAGCCAGGAACCGGGGAGTGTACTTCCCTACGAGCAGTACTTC. This encodes CASSQEPGSVLPYEQYF.

Within the sample, this clonotype is medium-sized. This sequence joins TRBV29-1 and TRBJ2-7; 7 bases match TRBD2. After removal of 1 base from V and 9 bases from J, the junction contained 9 bases not matched to a gene. CDR1 is SQVTM, CDR2 ANQGSEA, per germline. This CDR3 region has 13 residues. CDR3 sequence (DNA): TGCAGCGTTGAAGGGGAGGGAAGATCGGTGCAGTACTTC. It yields the protein CSVEGEGRSVQYF.